Listed here are 32 T cell receptor beta chains from one sample, sequenced in a study of T-cell memory formation after mild COVID-19. TCRdb re-called the 5' RACE reads through MiXCR, storing one row per CDR3 protein. The profile shows more than 350,000 distinct CDR3 sequences, 16% of them singletons. Sequencing input: PBMCs or a T cell subset sorted from them (not recorded which). These receptors were obtained from a man between 18 and 35 years old who had mild COVID-19 (a few samples of this study predate the infection). Cell type and time point are not known.

This clonotype has more than one count but fewer than ten. The chain has TRBV7-2 and TRBJ2-2; no reliable D call. The CDR3 is made up of 14 amino acids. Germline CDR1 SGHTA, CDR2 FQGNSA. V lost 0 bases to trimming and J lost 7 bases, with 9 bases between them. CDR3 protein: CASSLAARSGELFF. The DNA of the CDR3 is TGTGCCAGCAGCTTAGCGGCCCGGAGCGGGGAGCTGTTTTTT.

This sequence joins TRBV4-1 and TRBJ1-1, with a tentative D call TRBD1 (6 bases). The germline gives CDR1 MGHRA, CDR2 YSYEKL. This CDR3 spans 11 amino acids. V was pared by 1 base and J by 12 bases, with 9 bases between. The CDR3 DNA sequence: TGCGCCAGCAGCCAAGCAGGGGAAACTTTCTTT. Protein: CASSQAGETFF.

This chain links TRBV4-3 with TRBJ1-2; a weak D match, TRBD1 (5 bases). Germline V CDR1 and CDR2: LGHNA, YSLEER. The V and J ends lost 6 bases and 6 bases respectively, with 20 bases between them. The CDR3 length is 15 residues. The DNA for the CDR3 is TGCGCCAGCAGTTTCGGGTCGGGGCGCGGGAATGGCTACACCTTC. It encodes CASSFGSGRGNGYTF.

V gene TRBV20-1 combines with J gene TRBJ2-5, with 9 bases matching TRBD2. V was clipped by 0 bases and J by 3 bases; unmatched bases: 5. CDR1 is DFQATT, CDR2 SNEGSKA, per germline (reference sequence). The CDR3 covers 15 residues. CDR3 DNA: TGCAGTGCTAGAGATCTGGCTAGCGGGGAAGAGACCCAGTACTTC. Protein product: CSARDLASGEETQYF.

V usage is TRBV5-1 and J usage is TRBJ2-1; TRBD2 matches 9 bases. CDR1 and CDR2 (germline): SGHRS, YFSETQ. The CDR3 contains 15 residues. Losses at the gene ends were 5 bases for V and 8 bases for J; bases not matched to a gene: 11. The CDR3 DNA reads as TGCGCCAGCAGTCCCCGACTAGCGGATGTCCATGAGCAGTTCTTC. The encoded protein is CASSPRLADVHEQFF.

The chain couples TRBV3-1 to TRBJ1-1, with 7 bases aligning to TRBD1. Per the germline V gene, CDR1 is LGHDT and CDR2 is YNNKEL (reference sequence). CDR3 length equals 14 residues. Germline trimming cut 4 bases from V and 3 bases from J; bases unmatched to any gene: 5. CDR3 nucleotide sequence: TGTGCCAGCAGCCGGGCGACAGGGCACACTGAAGCTTTCTTT. Translated, it gives CASSRATGHTEAFF.

The chain carries TRBV7-8 and TRBJ1-6; unclear D gene. Germline V lookup: CDR1 SGHVS, CDR2 FQNEAQ. This CDR3 region has 15 residues. V was pared by 1 base and J by 14 bases, with 18 bases between. The CDR3 reads CASSLGRTPATSLHF. In DNA form, the CDR3 reads TGTGCCAGCAGCTTAGGCAGAACCCCAGCTACGTCCCTCCACTTT.

The rearrangement uses TRBV30 and TRBJ2-1; D is perhaps TRBD1 (7 bases). Germline V lookup: CDR1 GTSNPN, CDR2 SVGIG (reference sequence). The CDR3 is 12 residues long. Trimming left V 2 bases short and J 14 bases short, with 16 bases between. CDR3 nucleotide sequence: TGTGCCTGGAGTCCCCCAGGGGGGTTTAAGTTCTTC. Its protein is CAWSPPGGFKFF.

The V gene is TRBV15, the J gene TRBJ2-1, with a possible D match to TRBD2 (5 bases). CDR1 is LNHNV and CDR2 is YYDKDF in the germline V gene (reference sequence). V dropped 3 bases and J dropped 2 bases, with 11 bases sitting between them. The CDR3 is 15 residues long. The CDR3 spells CATSSQRSTYNEQFF. The DNA of the CDR3 is TGTGCCACCAGCAGCCAGCGGAGTACCTACAATGAGCAGTTCTTC. Full variable domain (remainder filled in from reference TRBV15 and TRBJ2-1): DAMVIQNPRYQVTQFGKPVTLSCSQTLNHNVMYWYQQKSSQAPKLLFHYYDKDFNNEADTPDNFQSRRPNTSFCFLDIRSPGLGDTAMYLCATSSQRSTYNEQFFGPGTRLTVL.

The chain couples TRBV2 to TRBJ2-7, with D possibly TRBD2 on 5 matching bases. The CDR3 has 15 amino acids. The V end lost 2 bases, the J end lost 3 bases, and 14 bases lay between the germline ends. Germline V gene sequence: CDR1 SNHLY, CDR2 FYNNEI. CDR3 sequence: CASSERPSNRYEQYV. DNA for the CDR3: TGTGCCAGCAGTGAAAGGCCTAGCAACCGCTACGAGCAGTACGTC.

The chain joins TRBV5-1 to TRBJ1-1; no reliable D call. Germline V gives CDR1 SGHRS, CDR2 YFSETQ. The CDR3 extends over 13 amino acids. Trimming stripped 4 bases from V and 4 bases from J, with 11 bases between. The CDR3 sequence is CASSPQDGTEAFF. In nucleotides, the CDR3 is TGCGCCAGCAGCCCCCAGGATGGCACTGAAGCTTTCTTT.

This clonotype turned up a few times. This chain joins TRBV7-6 and TRBJ2-6, with D perhaps TRBD1 (5 bases). V shed 5 bases and J shed 0 bases, with 14 bases lying between them. The CDR3 is made up of 17 amino acids. The germline V gene has CDR1 SGHVS and CDR2 FNYEAQ. The CDR3 DNA sequence: TGTGCCAGCAGCCACGACAGCGAGAACTCTGGGGCCAACGTCCTGACTTTC. Translation gives CASSHDSENSGANVLTF.

CDR3 bases: TGCAGTGCTCCCCTTATACAGTCGAACACTGAAGCTTTCTTT. Its translation is CSAPLIQSNTEAFF. The chain employs TRBV20-1 and TRBJ1-1; D unclear. The V gene's germline CDR1 is DFQATT and CDR2 SNEGSKA (reference sequence). The CDR3 is 14 residues long. V was pared by 5 bases and J by 1 base, with 14 bases between.

DNA of the CDR3: TGTGCCAGCAGCCACGAGGAGGGTTGGACAGATACGCAGTATTTT. This encodes CASSHEEGWTDTQYF. The rearrangement uses TRBV3-1 and TRBJ2-3; a possible D gene is TRBD2 (6 bases). The length of the CDR3 is 15 residues. Deletions cut 3 bases from V and 3 bases from J, with 13 bases between. Germline V gene sequence: CDR1 LGHDT, CDR2 YNNKEL (reference sequence).

There are a few counts of this clonotype. The rearrangement uses TRBV4-2 and TRBJ1-3, with a weak D call TRBD1 (5 bases). Germline V gene sequence: CDR1 LGHNA, CDR2 YNFKEQ. This CDR3 is built from 14 residues. Trimming removed 3 bases from V and 4 bases from J, with 10 bases in between. CDR3 in amino acids: CASSHWGSGNTIYF. In DNA, the CDR3 is TGTGCCAGCAGCCACTGGGGCTCAGGAAACACCATATATTTT.

V and J are TRBV5-1 and TRBJ2-7; no firm D call. CDR1 is SGHRS, CDR2 YFSETQ, per germline. This CDR3 spans 16 amino acids. V shed 0 bases and J shed 6 bases, with 19 bases lying between them. CDR3 sequence: CASSLDSASRTFEQYF. CDR3 sequence (DNA): TGCGCCAGCAGCTTGGATTCGGCCTCCCGTACGTTCGAGCAGTACTTC.

This chain links TRBV18 with TRBJ2-1; TRBD1 matches at 7 bases. The V segment lost 3 bases and the J segment 10 bases; nucleotides outside the gene matches: 3. The germline gives CDR1 KGHSH, CDR2 LQKENI. The CDR3 totals 12 residues. This chain's CDR3 is CASSPTGLEQFF. DNA of the CDR3: TGTGCCAGCTCACCGACAGGGTTAGAGCAGTTCTTC.

The chain carries TRBV27 and TRBJ1-4; the D gene is possibly TRBD1 (6 bases). V was trimmed by 3 bases and J by 8 bases, leaving 13 bases between them. CDR1 is MNHEY and CDR2 is SMNVEV in the germline V gene (reference sequence). The CDR3 runs 14 residues. In DNA form, the CDR3 reads TGTGCCAGCAGTTTTTCCCCAGGGGAAGAAAAACTGTTTTTT. This encodes CASSFSPGEEKLFF.

This clonotype was seen a handful of times. V is TRBV6-1 and J is TRBJ1-1; a possible D gene is TRBD1 (5 bases). V lost 0 bases and J lost 1, with 9 bases in between. Germline CDR1 MNHNS, CDR2 SASEGT. The CDR3 runs to 15 residues. The DNA for the CDR3 is TGTGCCAGCAGTGAAGCGCTGGGGGAGAACACTGAAGCTTTCTTT. Encoded protein: CASSEALGENTEAFF.

The V gene is TRBV5-4, the J gene TRBJ2-7, with D unclear. The germline V gene has CDR1 SGHNT and CDR2 YYREEE (reference sequence). The V and J ends lost 3 bases and 5 bases respectively, with 15 bases between them. This CDR3 comprises 14 residues. The CDR3 protein is CASSSPRRLDEQYF. Here the CDR3 DNA reads TGTGCCAGCAGCTCCCCGAGGCGTTTGGACGAGCAGTACTTC.

This clonotype came up a few times. The CDR3 protein is CATMGGFADTQYF. The CDR3, as DNA: TGTGCCACCATGGGGGGCTTCGCAGATACGCAGTATTTT. V and J are TRBV24-1 and TRBJ2-3; tentatively, D is TRBD1 or TRBD2 (6 bases each). Trimming removed 8 bases at V and 4 bases at J, with 12 bases between. Germline CDR1 and CDR2: KGHDR and SFDVKD. This CDR3 is 13 amino acids long.

The chain uses TRBV24-1 and TRBJ1-1, with D perhaps TRBD1 (6 bases). Deletions cut 5 bases from V and 5 bases from J, with 8 bases between. This CDR3 comprises 12 residues. Germline V gene sequence: CDR1 KGHDR, CDR2 SFDVKD. The CDR3 is CATSGGQTEAFF. CDR3 sequence (DNA): TGTGCCACCAGTGGGGGACAAACTGAAGCTTTCTTT.

The gene calls are TRBV12-3 or TRBV12-4 and TRBJ2-2, with TRBD2 as a possible D gene (6 bases). Deletions cut 8 bases from V and 0 bases from J, with 16 bases between. The CDR3 is 16 residues long. As DNA, the CDR3 is TGTGCCAGCCGAAGGGGAAGACTAGCGAACACCGGGGAGCTGTTTTTT. This translates into CASRRGRLANTGELFF.

The sample holds many counts of this clonotype. The chain combines TRBV18 with TRBJ1-2; D is ambiguous. CDR1 is KGHSH, CDR2 LQKENI, per germline. V was pared by 2 bases and J by 6 bases, with 4 bases between. The CDR3 has 11 amino acids. The CDR3 sequence: CASSPGDGYTF. The CDR3 nucleotides read TGTGCCAGCTCACCAGGGGATGGCTACACCTTC.

The V gene is TRBV20-1, the J gene TRBJ2-7; 7 positions agree with TRBD1. Germline-derived CDR1 and CDR2 are DFQATT and SNEGSKA (reference sequence). CDR3 length equals 13 residues. V shed 3 bases and J 2 bases; nucleotides not matched to a gene: 4. This CDR3 is CSARRDSTYEQYF. CDR3 coding DNA: TGCAGTGCTAGGAGGGACAGCACCTACGAGCAGTACTTC.

The chain has TRBV20-1 and TRBJ2-2; no clear D. The CDR3 covers 12 residues. Germline V gives CDR1 DFQATT, CDR2 SNEGSKA (reference sequence). Trimming stripped 3 bases from V and 6 bases from J, with 8 bases between. The chain's CDR3 is CSASSWAGELFF. In DNA, the CDR3 is TGCAGTGCTAGCTCGTGGGCCGGGGAGCTGTTTTTT.

The chain links TRBV6-2 or TRBV6-3 to TRBJ1-4; D perhaps matches TRBD1 (6 bases). The CDR3 runs 16 residues. Trimming cost V 6 bases and J 0 bases, with 14 bases left between them. From germline, CDR1 is MNHEY and CDR2 SVGEGT. DNA of the CDR3: TGTGCCAGCAGAGCCCCTGGGACATCAACTAATGAAAAACTGTTTTTT. Amino acid sequence: CASRAPGTSTNEKLFF.

This clonotype was picked up a small number of times. This chain links TRBV10-3 with TRBJ2-3; no clear D gene. The CDR3 is made up of 12 amino acids. Looked up from germline, CDR1 is ENHRY and CDR2 is SYGVKD. Deletions cut 8 bases from V and 5 bases from J, with 11 bases between. CDR3 sequence (DNA): TGTGCCATCGGCTGGAACGAAGATACGCAGTATTTT. This gives the protein CAIGWNEDTQYF.

This clonotype has a count of ten or more. The chain recombines TRBV3-1 with TRBJ1-2, with 8 bases identical to TRBD1. The CDR3 spans 14 residues. Germline-derived CDR1 and CDR2 are LGHDT and YNNKEL (reference sequence). Trimming at V came to 4 bases and at J to 8 bases, leaving 9 bases not matched to a gene. CDR3 region: CASSLNFAGGGYTF. CDR3 nucleotide sequence: TGTGCCAGCAGCCTTAATTTCGCAGGGGGCGGCTACACCTTC.

This clonotype was seen at least ten times. The genes are TRBV4-3 and TRBJ2-1; 10 bases match TRBD2. CDR1 and CDR2 (germline): LGHNA, YSLEER. This CDR3 is built from 16 residues. V shed 0 bases and J 7 bases; nucleotides not matched to a gene: 6. As DNA, the CDR3 is TGCGCCAGCAGCCAAGAAGGGCTAGCGGGGGATAATGAGCAGTTCTTC. This encodes CASSQEGLAGDNEQFF.

There are a few counts of this clonotype. The V and J genes are TRBV15 and TRBJ2-1, with TRBD1 identical over 8 bases. The CDR3 runs 13 residues. Germline CDR1 reads LNHNV; CDR2 reads YYDKDF (reference sequence). The CDR3 DNA is TGTGCAACCCGGGGACAGGCATACAATGAGCAGTTCTTC. As protein: CATRGQAYNEQFF.

This clonotype turned up a few times. This chain connects TRBV18 to TRBJ2-6; D not certain. The CDR3 totals 18 residues. Germline V gene lookup returns CDR1 KGHSH and CDR2 LQKENI. V was pared by 3 bases and J by 1 base, with 16 bases between. This chain's CDR3 is CASSPVRPPVSGANVLTF. The DNA of the CDR3 is TGTGCCAGCTCACCGGTAAGGCCCCCAGTATCTGGGGCCAACGTCCTGACTTTC. Full variable domain (outside the CDR3, taken from reference TRBV18 and TRBJ2-6): NAGVMQNPRHLVRRRGQEARLRCSPMKGHSHVYWYRQLPEEGLKFMVYLQKENIIDESGMPKERFSAEFPKEGPSILRIQQVVRGDSAAYFCASSPVRPPVSGANVLTFGAGSRLTVL.